This entry describes one T cell receptor (beta chain). This specimen belongs to a study of blood T cell repertoires in COVID-19. All enrollees were roughly 18 to 95 years old and from 25 or so US areas. V shed 2 bases and J shed 0 bases, with 10 bases lying between them. Germline CDR1 is LGHNT and CDR2 is FRNRAP. This CDR3 contains 15 residues. Sequencing was performed with immunoSEQ multiplex PCR; in TCRdb, only in-frame clones are kept and a portion is missing. Here the sample spans approximately 260,000 clones, 87% being singletons. Specimen: PBMCs or T cells enriched from blood (not recorded which). V and J are TRBV12-5 and TRBJ1-2; D gene uncertain. This clonotype was obtained from a woman in her 30s with acute COVID-19. This CDR3 reads CASGLSGRTNYGYTF. The CDR3 coding sequence is TGTGCTAGTGGTTTGAGTGGCAGAACTAACTATGGCTACACCTTC.